This is a list of T cell receptor beta chains from one sample in a study of patients and donors after allogeneic stem cell transplantation. TCRdb re-analysed the RT-PCR reads in MiXCR, keeping a single row per CDR3 protein. Of some 150,000 distinct CDR3 sequences listed, approximately 40% are singletons. The material sequenced was blood, either unsorted or a sorted T cell fraction (not recorded which). The receptors were gathered from a human donor who was either an allogeneic HSCT recipient or a stem cell or donor lymphocyte infusion donor (not recorded which). It is not recorded whose cells these are; they may come from a transplant donor. Each CDR3 is given with its conserved first and last residue. A D gene is named only where the DNA matches it firmly. Not all rows give a size; the values are once, few, many and, for expanded clones, a class.

J: TRBJ1-4; D: -; V: TRBV12-3/TRBV12-4; size: few; DNA: TGTGCCAGCAGTCAGTCGACGGGACAAAAACTGTTTTTT; CDR3: CASSQSTGQKLFF
J: TRBJ1-1; D: -; V: TRBV7-9; size: few; DNA: TGTGCCAGCAGCCCTCGACCGCACACGAACACTGAAGCTTTCTTT; CDR3: CASSPRPHTNTEAFF
J: TRBJ1-5; D: -; V: TRBV5-5; size: once; DNA: TGTGCCAGCAGCTTGGAGGGAAATAGCAATCAGCCCCAGCATTTT; CDR3: CASSLEGNSNQPQHF
J: TRBJ1-1; D: TRBD1; V: TRBV7-8; size: -; DNA: TGTGCCAGCAGCTTGACAGGGATGAACACTGAAGCTTTCTTT; CDR3: CASSLTGMNTEAFF
J: TRBJ2-7; D: -; V: TRBV27; size: -; DNA: TGTGCCAGCACGGGGAGCTCCTACGAGCAGTACTTC; CDR3: CASTGSSYEQYF
J: TRBJ2-5; D: -; V: TRBV12-3/TRBV12-4; size: -; DNA: TGTGCCAGCAGGGGGGGACAGCAAGAGACCCAGTACTTC; CDR3: CASRGGQQETQYF
J: TRBJ2-2; D: -; V: TRBV7-9; size: -; DNA: TGTGCCAGCTTCCGGGATCGTGACACCGGGGAGCTGTTTTTT; CDR3: CASFRDRDTGELFF
J: TRBJ1-1; D: -; V: TRBV29-1; size: -; DNA: TGCAGCGTTGAAGATCTTCAAGGGTCCAGTGAAGCTTTCTTT; CDR3: CSVEDLQGSSEAFF
J: TRBJ2-2; D: -; V: TRBV15; size: few; DNA: TGTGCCACCAGCAGAGTTAGCCCCGGGGAGCTGTTTTTT; CDR3: CATSRVSPGELFF
J: TRBJ1-3; D: -; V: TRBV12-3/TRBV12-4; size: few; DNA: TGTGCCAGCAGGGGGGGAATCCCTGGAAACACCATATATTTT; CDR3: CASRGGIPGNTIYF
J: TRBJ1-6; D: -; V: TRBV20-1; size: -; DNA: TGCAGTGCTAGTCAGGCGCGAGGGAATTCACCCCTCCACTTT; CDR3: CSASQARGNSPLHF
J: TRBJ1-1; D: TRBD1; V: TRBV6-5; size: few; DNA: TGTGCCAGCAGGGGACAGCAGAACACTGAAGCTTTCTTT; CDR3: CASRGQQNTEAFF
J: TRBJ2-7; D: TRBD2; V: TRBV3-1; size: -; DNA: TGTGCCAGCAGCTCTTTGGGACGCGGGGGGTACTACGAGCAGTACTTC; CDR3: CASSSLGRGGYYEQYF
J: TRBJ2-3; D: -; V: TRBV9; size: once; DNA: TGTGCCAGCAGCGGGTATTCGGGACACACTAATCCCGGAGTTTTT; CDR3: CASSGYSGHTNPGVF
J: TRBJ2-6; D: -; V: TRBV20-1; size: -; DNA: TGCAGTGCACCGCGGGGAACCCTCTCTGGGGCCAACGTCCTGACTTTC; CDR3: CSAPRGTLSGANVLTF
J: TRBJ1-5; D: -; V: TRBV20-1; size: -; DNA: TGCAGTGCTAGAGGGGTCAGGGCGCGTAGCAATCAGCCCCAGCATTTT; CDR3: CSARGVRARSNQPQHF
J: TRBJ1-6; D: -; V: TRBV6-5; size: -; DNA: TGTGCCAGCAGTTACGCCAGCTCCTATAATTCACCCCTCCACTTT; CDR3: CASSYASSYNSPLHF
J: TRBJ1-2; D: -; V: TRBV6-6; size: -; DNA: TGTGCCAGCCTTGGGGTTTATGGCTACACCTTC; CDR3: CASLGVYGYTF
J: TRBJ2-5; D: TRBD2; V: TRBV12-3/TRBV12-4; size: once; DNA: TGTGCCAGCACCCCCGGGACTACTCAAGAGACCCAGTACTTC; CDR3: CASTPGTTQETQYF
J: TRBJ2-1; D: -; V: TRBV5-1; size: -; DNA: TGCGCCAGCAGCTTGTCCGGCGTAGCCCATGAGCAGTTCTTC; CDR3: CASSLSGVAHEQFF
J: TRBJ1-6; D: -; V: TRBV9; size: -; DNA: TGTGCCAGCAGCGTAGTCGGGGACCACCTCCACTTT; CDR3: CASSVVGDHLHF
J: TRBJ2-2; D: -; V: TRBV6-6; size: -; DNA: TGTGCCAGCAGTACCGGGGGTGGGAGCACCGGGGAGCTGTTTTTT; CDR3: CASSTGGGSTGELFF
J: TRBJ1-5; D: -; V: TRBV6-6; size: few; DNA: TGTGCCAGCTCTACAGGCTGGGGGACGGGCAATCAGCCCCAGCATTTT; CDR3: CASSTGWGTGNQPQHF
J: TRBJ1-2; D: TRBD1; V: TRBV7-8; size: -; DNA: TGTGCCAGCAGCTATCTTCTCGGGACAGGGCCTCTTTCCAACTATGGCTACACCTTC; CDR3: CASSYLLGTGPLSNYGYTF
J: TRBJ1-1; D: -; V: TRBV6-5; size: -; DNA: TGTGCCAGCAGTTTCTTTACAGCGAACACTGAAGCTTTCTTT; CDR3: CASSFFTANTEAFF
J: TRBJ2-7; D: TRBD1; V: TRBV20-1; size: -; DNA: TGCAGTGCCGACAGGGGGGCCTACGAGCAGTACTTC; CDR3: CSADRGAYEQYF
J: TRBJ1-1; D: -; V: TRBV5-6; size: -; DNA: TGTGCCAGCAGCAAGGGACTGACTATGAACACTGAAGCTTTCTTT; CDR3: CASSKGLTMNTEAFF
J: TRBJ2-5; D: TRBD1; V: TRBV5-5; size: -; DNA: TGTGCCAGCAGCTCGGACAGGGGTTACCAAGAGACCCAGTACTTC; CDR3: CASSSDRGYQETQYF
J: TRBJ1-1; D: -; V: TRBV20-1; size: few; DNA: TGCAGTGCTAGAGATAGGGTATCGAACACTGAAGCTTTCTTT; CDR3: CSARDRVSNTEAFF
J: TRBJ2-3; D: -; V: TRBV5-1; size: -; DNA: TGCGCCAGCAGCCCGGTGGTCTTTCCTAGCACAGATACGCAGTATTTT; CDR3: CASSPVVFPSTDTQYF
J: TRBJ2-1; D: TRBD2; V: TRBV11-2; size: few; DNA: TGTGCCAGCAGCTTAGGATACCTCGGGACTACACCCAACAATGAGCAGTTCTTC; CDR3: CASSLGYLGTTPNNEQFF
J: TRBJ2-1; D: TRBD2; V: TRBV7-6; size: -; DNA: TGTGCCAGCAGCTCACTAGCGGGGGCAATAAATGAGCAGTTCTTC; CDR3: CASSSLAGAINEQFF
J: TRBJ1-4; D: TRBD1; V: TRBV28; size: -; DNA: TGTGCCAGCAGTCCACCGGGACAGGGGTATGAAAAACTGTTTTTT; CDR3: CASSPPGQGYEKLFF
J: TRBJ1-2; D: -; V: TRBV20-1; size: few; DNA: TGCAGTGCTCCGAAGCCGCTAGGGACTCTCTCTAACTATGGCTACACCTTC; CDR3: CSAPKPLGTLSNYGYTF
J: TRBJ1-1; D: -; V: TRBV12-5; size: few; DNA: TGTGCTAGTAGTGGGAGTGGTTCGGGGCCTGAAGCTTTCTTT; CDR3: CASSGSGSGPEAFF
J: TRBJ1-4; D: -; V: TRBV28; size: -; DNA: TGTGCCAGCACCTGGCCAGGGTTAAGGGATGAAAAACTGTTTTTT; CDR3: CASTWPGLRDEKLFF
J: TRBJ2-1; D: TRBD2; V: TRBV9; size: -; DNA: TGTGCCAGCAGCGTAGCTGCTAGCGGGGGGCCCCGGAGCACCTACAATGAGCAGTTCTTC; CDR3: CASSVAASGGPRSTYNEQFF
J: TRBJ1-1; D: -; V: TRBV12-3/TRBV12-4; size: few; DNA: TGTGCCAGCAGTTCGAGACAGAGGAACACTGAAGCTTTCTTT; CDR3: CASSSRQRNTEAFF
J: TRBJ1-1; D: -; V: TRBV6-5; size: few; DNA: TGTGCCAGCAGTTACTCGTCTGGGGGGAACACTGAAGCTTTCTTT; CDR3: CASSYSSGGNTEAFF
J: TRBJ2-2; D: TRBD2; V: TRBV6-4; size: -; DNA: TGTGCCAGCAGCTCTAGCGGGGGATTCACCGGGGAGCTGTTTTTT; CDR3: CASSSSGGFTGELFF
J: TRBJ1-1; D: -; V: TRBV2; size: -; DNA: TGTGCCAGCAGTGATCAAGTATCCAACACTGAAGCTTTCTTT; CDR3: CASSDQVSNTEAFF
J: TRBJ1-1; D: -; V: TRBV20-1; size: -; DNA: TGCAGTGCTACGAGGAGGGGGGGCAGTGAAGCTTTCTTT; CDR3: CSATRRGGSEAFF
J: TRBJ2-1; D: TRBD2; V: TRBV12-3/TRBV12-4; size: -; DNA: TGTGCCAGCACCCCGAGGAGAGCGGGGCGGGAGCAGTTCTTC; CDR3: CASTPRRAGREQFF
J: TRBJ1-5; D: -; V: TRBV25-1; size: few; DNA: TGTGCCAGCAGTGACCCCAGGTATAGCAATCAGCCCCAGCATTTT; CDR3: CASSDPRYSNQPQHF
J: TRBJ1-5; D: -; V: TRBV7-9; size: few; DNA: TGTGCCAGCAGCCTCAACGTGGGGGGCAATCAGCCCCAGCATTTT; CDR3: CASSLNVGGNQPQHF
J: TRBJ1-6; D: -; V: TRBV12-3/TRBV12-4; size: few; DNA: TGTGCCAGCAGTCCCGGGCTGACGAAGGGCACCCTCCACTTT; CDR3: CASSPGLTKGTLHF
J: TRBJ1-4; D: TRBD1; V: TRBV5-1; size: many; DNA: TGCGCCAGCAGCTCCCGGACAGGGACTAATGAAAAACTGTTTTTT; CDR3: CASSSRTGTNEKLFF